Described below is a single TCR beta chain sequence and its context. The CDR3 consists of 15 residues. Germline V gene data show CDR1 as LNHDA and CDR2 as SQIVND (reference sequence). The trim removed 6 bases at V and 0 bases at J, leaving 4 bases unmatched. How the authors handled the data: How many nucleated cells were present was estimated from reference gene primer amplification. Assay used: immunoSEQ multiplex PCR; TCRdb lists only in-frame clones, some missing. The V and J calls and clone size come from that table; D and trimming were worked out from the DNA. The sample holds 46,000 or so clones, less than 85% seen once. This entry belongs to a study of blood T cell repertoires in COVID-19. The overall study: Both acute and convalescent COVID-19 samples were obtained from the United States, Italy and Spain. T cells, B-cell-depleted T cells, or PBMCs provided the cDNA or gDNA that served as material.

The chain carries TRBV19 and TRBJ2-2, with TRBD1 matching 7 bases. The material sequenced was peripheral blood. The clonotype comes from a human donor in a cohort sampled during active COVID-19. CDR3 nucleotides: TGTGCCAGTAGACTGGGACAGACGAACACCGGGGAGCTGTTTTTT. Encoded protein: CASRLGQTNTGELFF. Drawing the rest from reference TRBV19 and TRBJ2-2, the complete variable domain is DGGITQSPKYLFRKEGQNVTLSCEQNLNHDAMYWYRQDPGQGLRLIYYSQIVNDFQKGDIAEGYSVSREKKESFPLTVTSAQKNPTAFYLCASRLGQTNTGELFFGEGSRLTVL.